The source of this T cell receptor (beta chain) is a study of Graves' ophthalmopathy and Graves' hyperthyroidism. TCR beta CDR3 regions were amplified from RNA transcripts. An opening RT-PCR round employed HTBI primers and preceded a second-round multiplex PCR. TCRdb processed the multiplex PCR reads anew with MiXCR; each CDR3 protein has one entry. The sample lists approximately 1.2 million distinct CDR3 sequences; about two fifths were seen once. This CDR3 is built from 15 residues. V dropped 5 bases and J dropped 5; count of bases not matched to a gene: 8. CDR1 SNHLY and CDR2 FYNNEI come from the germline V gene. This clonotype was seen ten or more times. The diagnosis combined clinical symptoms, thyroxine, TRAb, thyroid ultrasound and orbital computed tomography scans.

The receptor comes from an adult man with Graves' hyperthyroidism. Sequenced sample: peripheral blood or thyroid tissue (not recorded which). The chain employs TRBV2 and TRBJ2-7, with 11 nucleotides matching TRBD1. The CDR3 region is CASSYGQGASHEQYF. The CDR3 nucleotides read TGTGCCAGCAGTTATGGACAGGGGGCGTCCCACGAGCAGTACTTC.